The next 31 T cell receptor beta chains were all read from a single sample in a study of spatial heterogeneity in lung cancer. Regarding time point: sample taken at primary tumor resection. Unsorted samples of tumor, nontumor lung or frozen PBMC had their whole RNA sequenced. A single record per CDR3 protein comes from TCRdb applying MiXCR to the 5' RACE reads. The sample yields approximately 7,800 distinct CDR3 sequences, over 6.5% seen once. Sequencing was performed on PBMCs, taken at surgery. The receptor source for this set is a male donor with early-stage non-small cell lung cancer.

In this sample, this clonotype is medium-sized. In a library made to pick up alpha chains, this beta chain is a stray read with a size that means little. The rearrangement links TRBV27 to TRBJ2-7, with 9 positions matching TRBD1. This CDR3 region has 13 residues. V lost 6 bases and J lost 3; bases outside the gene matches: 3. The germline gives CDR1 MNHEY, CDR2 SMNVEV (reference sequence). In DNA, the CDR3 is TGTGCCAGCAGCTGGGGACAGGGCTACGAGCAGTACTTC. Its translation is CASSWGQGYEQYF.

This clonotype was counted ten times or more. A library prepared for alpha chains yielded this beta chain as an off-target read; its size is of little meaning. The DNA for the CDR3 is TGCAGCGTGGGAAACGGCGAACGAAACACCATATATTTT. Its protein is CSVGNGERNTIYF. V usage is TRBV29-1 and J usage is TRBJ1-3, with D hard to call. V lost 6 bases and J 5 bases, leaving 14 bases between the germline ends. The V gene's germline CDR1 is SQVTM and CDR2 ANQGSEA. The CDR3 has 13 amino acids.

Only a few counts were recorded for this clonotype. With the library built for alpha chains, this beta chain is off target and its frequency is not meaningful. The CDR3 spells CASSLVGARGPDTQYF. CDR3 DNA sequence: TGTGCCAGCAGCTTAGTAGGGGCAAGGGGACCAGATACGCAGTATTTT. The rearrangement uses TRBV7-8 and TRBJ2-3; D tentatively reads TRBD1 or TRBD2 (5 bases each). V was shortened by 1 base and J by 4 bases, with 15 bases between the two germline ends. Germline V gives CDR1 SGHVS, CDR2 FQNEAQ. The CDR3 runs 16 residues.

Details on this clonotype: For a library built for alpha chains, this beta chain is a stray read; little rests on its size. This chain joins TRBV15 and TRBJ2-3; 11 nucleotides agree with TRBD2. The CDR3 has 17 residues. The germline CDR1 and CDR2 sequences are LNHNV and YYDKDF (reference sequence). V gave up 0 bases and J gave up 3 bases; unmatched junction bases: 5. The CDR3 spells CATSRDVASGRTDTQYF. The CDR3 DNA follows: TGTGCCACCAGCAGAGATGTGGCTAGCGGGAGGACAGATACGCAGTATTTT.

This clonotype was found many times. Within a library made for alpha chains, this beta chain is off target, and its count is uninformative. J is TRBJ2-5 and V is TRBV5-1, with 8 bases identical to TRBD2. The germline V gene has CDR1 SGHRS and CDR2 YFSETQ. J was trimmed by 3 bases and V by 0 bases; bases with no gene match: 1. There are 14 residues in the CDR3. CDR3 coding DNA: TGCGCCAGCAGCTTGGCACTAGCGGAAGAGACCCAGTACTTC. Protein sequence: CASSLALAEETQYF. The whole variable domain, remainder taken from reference TRBV5-1 and TRBJ2-5, is KAGVTQTPRYLIKTRGQQVTLSCSPISGHRSVSWYQQTPGQGLQFLFEYFSETQRNKGNFPGRFSGRQFSNSRSEMNVSTLELGDSALYLCASSLALAEETQYFGPGTRLLVL.

This clonotype was seen at least ten times. A library made for alpha chains picked up this beta chain off target, so its size means little. This chain joins TRBV4-1 and TRBJ1-5; 9 bases fit TRBD1. CDR3 length: 15 residues. Germline trimming cut 3 bases from V and 1 base from J; bases unmatched to any gene: 1. The germline V gene has CDR1 MGHRA and CDR2 YSYEKL. CDR3 DNA: TGCGCCAGCAGCCAGGGACAGGGAAGCAATCAGCCCCAGCATTTT. Its translation is CASSQGQGSNQPQHF.

This clonotype was seen ten or more times. As an off-target read in a library built for alpha chains, this beta chain has a frequency of little significance. This rearrangement joins TRBV9 to TRBJ1-1, with 8 nucleotides matching TRBD1. The V segment lost 9 bases and the J segment 0 bases; nucleotides outside the gene matches: 4. This CDR3 is built from 13 residues. Per the germline V gene, CDR1 is SGDLS and CDR2 is YYNGEE. The CDR3: CANTTGVNTEAFF. CDR3 nucleotides: TGTGCCAACACGACAGGGGTGAACACTGAAGCTTTCTTT.

In its sample, this clonotype was seen many times. The size of this beta chain means little, since it is a stray read in a library made for alpha chains. The gene calls are TRBV30 and TRBJ2-6, with D perhaps TRBD2 (7 bases). Germline V gene sequence: CDR1 GTSNPN, CDR2 SVGIG (reference sequence). The CDR3 is made up of 17 amino acids. V gave up 7 bases and J gave up 0 bases, with 19 bases separating them. The DNA of the CDR3 is TGTGCCTCCATTGCGGGGGCGAAGTTCTCTGGGGCCAACGTCCTGACTTTC. Translating gives CASIAGAKFSGANVLTF.

Ten or more counts support this clonotype. For a library built for alpha chains, this beta chain is a stray read; little rests on its size. The J gene is TRBJ1-1, the V gene TRBV20-1; 10 bases align to TRBD1. The CDR3 covers 15 residues. Germline assignment: CDR1 DFQATT and CDR2 SNEGSKA (reference sequence). V lost 3 bases to trimming and J lost 6 bases; unmatched junction nucleotides: 10. This CDR3 reads CSARRQGARFAEAFF. CDR3 coding DNA: TGCAGTGCTAGGAGACAGGGGGCGCGGTTCGCTGAAGCTTTCTTT.

This clonotype showed up just a few times. This beta chain slipped into a library made for alpha chains as a stray read, so its size is not meaningful. The chain combines TRBV14 with TRBJ1-6; unclear D gene. The CDR3 is 14 amino acids. The germline V gene encodes CDR1 SGHDN and CDR2 FVKESK. V was clipped by 1 base and J by 6 bases, with 7 bases between them. The CDR3 DNA follows: TGTGCCAGCAGCCAAGTTGCGGTTAATTCACCCCTCCACTTT. This translates into CASSQVAVNSPLHF.

This clonotype came up many times. This beta chain is an unintended read in a library built for alpha chains; its size means little. The chain recombines TRBV7-9 with TRBJ2-6; D not resolved. Germline lookup yields CDR1 SEHNR and CDR2 FQNEAQ (reference sequence). Trimming took off 5 bases at V and 2 bases at J, with 22 bases between the two ends. This CDR3 contains 19 residues. CDR3 nucleotide sequence: TGTGCCAGCAGCCAAAGGCACGACCGAGCCCTGGCTGGGGCCAACGTCCTGACTTTC. Protein product: CASSQRHDRALAGANVLTF.

Ten or more counts support this clonotype. Because the library targeted alpha chains, this beta chain is an off-target read whose size means little. The chain recombines TRBV18 with TRBJ2-2, with 10 bases lining up with TRBD2. The junction had 9 bases not matched to a gene; V was cut back by 3 bases and J by 5 bases. Germline V lookup: CDR1 KGHSH, CDR2 LQKENI. The CDR3 has 17 amino acids. CDR3 sequence (DNA): TGTGCCAGCTCACCGGCTACTAGCGGGATGAGGACCGGGGAGCTGTTTTTT. This codes for CASSPATSGMRTGELFF.

As to this clonotype: The size of this beta chain means little, since it is a stray read in a library made for alpha chains. The CDR3 protein is CSAKLTGPEAFF. CDR3 coding DNA: TGCAGTGCTAAACTGACAGGACCCGAAGCTTTCTTT. The J gene is TRBJ1-1, the V gene TRBV20-1; TRBD1 might be the D (6 bases). Germline CDR1 is DFQATT and CDR2 is SNEGSKA (reference sequence). The ends were cut back, 4 bases at V and 8 bases at J, with 14 bases in the middle. The CDR3 extends over 12 amino acids.

There are many counts of this clonotype. This beta chain slipped into a library made for alpha chains as a stray read, so its size is not meaningful. The chain has TRBV5-5 and TRBJ1-3; 8 positions agree with TRBD1. CDR1 and CDR2 (germline): SGHKS, YYEKEE (reference sequence). This CDR3 region has 15 residues. V dropped 3 bases and J dropped 1; count of bases not matched to a gene: 3. The DNA of the CDR3 is TGTGCCAGCAGCTACGACAGGGGTTCTGGAAACACCATATATTTT. This translates into CASSYDRGSGNTIYF.

This clonotype occurred many times. This beta chain represents an off-target read in a library built for alpha chains; its size is of limited meaning. CDR3 sequence: CSVEDLREGLYEQYF. CDR3 in DNA: TGCAGCGTTGAAGATCTTCGGGAGGGCCTCTACGAGCAGTACTTC. This sequence joins TRBV29-1 and TRBJ2-7, with 8 bases identical to TRBD2. Germline V gene sequence: CDR1 SQVTM, CDR2 ANQGSEA. The CDR3 loop spans 15 amino acids. The J segment lost 3 bases and the V segment lost 0 bases, leaving 7 bases of the junction unmatched.

This clonotype appeared many times. A library made for alpha chains picked up this beta chain off target, so its size means little. The V gene is TRBV7-2, the J gene TRBJ1-1, with a weak D call TRBD1 (5 bases). The CDR3 consists of 15 residues. CDR1 is SGHTA and CDR2 is FQGNSA in the germline V gene. V was shortened by 6 bases and J by 5 bases, with 19 bases between the two germline ends. The CDR3 DNA sequence: TGTGCCAGCAGGCATCGGGACCCCCCGAGGACTGAAGCTTTCTTT. Translating gives CASRHRDPPRTEAFF.

In its sample, this clonotype was seen many times. A library made for alpha chains picked up this beta chain off target, so its size means little. V usage is TRBV10-3 and J usage is TRBJ2-1; 7 bases match TRBD2. Germline V CDR1 and CDR2: ENHRY, SYGVKD. The ends lost 0 bases at V and 7 bases at J; junction bases unmatched: 0. The CDR3 covers 13 residues. The DNA for the CDR3 is TGTGCCATCAGTGAGTCCGGGGGGAATGAGCAGTTCTTC. This gives the protein CAISESGGNEQFF.

This clonotype was counted between two and nine times. The library was prepared for alpha chains; this beta chain is a stray read, so its frequency means little. The rearrangement joins TRBV28 to TRBJ1-1; possible D gene TRBD1, 5 bases. V shed 6 bases and J shed 11 bases, with 19 bases lying between them. Per germline, CDR1 MDHEN and CDR2 SYDVKM. The CDR3 length is 13 residues. Written as DNA, the CDR3 is TGTGCCAGCAGCACCGGACACCGGGCATCCGCTTTCTTT. It yields the protein CASSTGHRASAFF. Full variable domain (outside the CDR3, taken from reference TRBV28 and TRBJ1-1): DVKVTQSSRYLVKRTGEKVFLECVQDMDHENMFWYRQDPGLGLRLIYFSYDVKMKEKGDIPEGYSVSREKKERFSLILESASTNQTSMYLCASSTGHRASAFFGQGTRLTVV.

Regarding this clonotype: Germline is not matched at one junction end, which may reflect a read error. A library prepared for alpha chains yielded this beta chain as an off-target read; its size is of little meaning. The V gene is TRBV27, the J gene TRBJ1-2; 8 bases align to TRBD1. The V gene's germline CDR1 is MNHEY and CDR2 SMNVEV (reference sequence). CDR3 length equals 14 residues. The CDR3 sequence is CASSVQGANSGYTF. The CDR3 DNA sequence: TGTGCCAGCAGTGTGCAGGGGGCAAACTCTGGCTACACCTTC.

In the case of this clonotype: This beta chain is off target for a library built for alpha chains, so its abundance means little. The chain has TRBV30 and TRBJ2-2, with a possible D match to TRBD1 (6 bases). The V end was cut by 4 bases, the J end by 2 bases, with 8 bases between. The CDR3 has 13 residues. Per germline, CDR1 GTSNPN and CDR2 SVGIG (reference sequence). The CDR3 sequence: CAWKGGNTGELFF. CDR3 DNA sequence: TGTGCCTGGAAAGGGGGAAACACCGGGGAGCTGTTTTTT.

This clonotype was detected many times. Little can be read into the size of this beta chain, an off-target read in a library designed for alpha chains. This sequence joins TRBV24-1 and TRBJ2-2, with a tentative D call TRBD1 (6 bases). Between the trimmed V and J ends, which lost 8 bases and 1 base, there was a span of 7 bases. Looked up from germline, CDR1 is KGHDR and CDR2 is SFDVKD. CDR3 size: 13 residues. The CDR3 region is CATKGQNTGELFF. The CDR3 bases are TGTGCCACCAAGGGACAGAACACCGGGGAGCTGTTTTTT.

In its sample, this clonotype was seen many times. Little can be read into the size of this beta chain, an off-target read in a library designed for alpha chains. The V gene is TRBV23-1, the J gene TRBJ2-5; 8 bases fit TRBD1. TRBV23-1 is recorded as an ORF, its role being uncertain. CDR3 length: 16 amino acids. Unmatched junction bases numbered 14, after V lost 9 bases and J lost 2 bases. This CDR3 is CARNKGPGQAQETQYF. In DNA form, the CDR3 reads TGCGCCAGGAATAAGGGTCCGGGACAGGCACAAGAGACCCAGTACTTC.

Relative to its sample, this clonotype is medium-sized. This beta chain is an off-target read within a library intended for alpha chains, so its frequency means little. J is TRBJ2-1 and V is TRBV6-5; a possible D gene is TRBD2 (6 bases). The CDR3 loop spans 16 amino acids. Per germline, CDR1 MNHEY and CDR2 SVGAGI. With 0 bases removed from V and 0 bases from J, the gap between germline ends came to 9 bases. CDR3 region: CASSYSLGSSYNEQFF. DNA for the CDR3: TGTGCCAGCAGTTACTCGCTCGGGAGCTCCTACAATGAGCAGTTCTTC.

As regards this clonotype: This beta chain is a stray sequence in a library constructed for alpha chains; its clone size is not meaningful. This chain links TRBV24-1 with TRBJ1-5, with D unclear. Trimming cost V 4 bases and J 0 bases, with 6 bases left between them. The CDR3 consists of 14 residues. From germline, CDR1 is KGHDR and CDR2 SFDVKD. The CDR3 loop reads CATSESDSNQPQHF. The CDR3 bases are TGTGCCACCAGTGAGTCCGATAGCAATCAGCCCCAGCATTTT.

In this sample, this clonotype turned up many times. A library made for alpha chains picked up this beta chain off target, so its size means little. The chain is built from TRBV6-2 or TRBV6-3 and TRBJ2-1; the D is unclear. This CDR3 is built from 11 residues. The V and J ends lost 10 bases and 3 bases respectively, with 7 bases between them. CDR1 is MNHEY and CDR2 is SVGEGT in the germline V gene. CDR3 in DNA: TGTGCCACCCTGCGCTACAATGAGCAGTTCTTC. Its translation: CATLRYNEQFF.

This clonotype was seen repeatedly, ten times or more. Because this beta chain is a stray read in a library intended to capture alpha chains, its abundance should not be given much weight. The chain combines TRBV24-1 with TRBJ2-5; a weak D match, TRBD1 (6 bases). Trimming pared 11 bases from V and 5 bases from J, leaving 11 bases between. Per germline, CDR1 KGHDR and CDR2 SFDVKD. The CDR3 spans 11 residues. CDR3 in DNA: TGTGCCAAACAGGGCTCGGAGACCCAGTACTTC. It translates to CAKQGSETQYF.

This clonotype was counted ten times or more. Since the library was made to target alpha chains, this beta chain is a stray read and its abundance is not meaningful. This chain links TRBV27 with TRBJ1-1; TRBD1 is a possible D gene (6 bases). V lost 2 bases to trimming and J lost 6 bases, with 13 bases between them. The CDR3 sequence is 14 residues long. CDR1 MNHEY and CDR2 SMNVEV come from the germline V gene (reference sequence). The CDR3, as DNA: TGTGCCAGCAGTTTAAGGGGGGCTAAGGCTGAAGCTTTCTTT. This sequence encodes CASSLRGAKAEAFF.

This clonotype was found many times. This beta chain came through as a stray read in a library set up for alpha chains, and its size says little. The rearrangement uses TRBV9 and TRBJ2-3, with D unresolved. Looked up from germline, CDR1 is SGDLS and CDR2 is YYNGEE. There are 13 residues in the CDR3. The ends were cut back, 0 bases at V and 4 bases at J, with 6 bases in the middle. The CDR3 nucleotides are TGTGCCAGCAGCGTAGCTCTTGCAGATACGCAGTATTTT. Amino acids: CASSVALADTQYF.

In this sample, this clonotype turned up a few times. This beta chain is a stray sequence in a library constructed for alpha chains; its clone size is not meaningful. The rearrangement joins TRBV28 to TRBJ2-1; the D is unclear. V lost 8 bases to trimming and J lost 4 bases, with 6 bases between them. The CDR3 has 11 residues. Germline assignment: CDR1 MDHEN and CDR2 SYDVKM. The CDR3 bases are TGTGCCAGCTGGAGTTACAATGAGCAGTTCTTC. This sequence encodes CASWSYNEQFF.

There are many counts of this clonotype. Within a library made for alpha chains, this beta chain is off target, and its count is uninformative. The chain joins TRBV7-2 to TRBJ1-3; unclear D gene. The CDR3 totals 15 residues. Germline V gene data show CDR1 as SGHTA and CDR2 as FQGNSA. V was cut by 5 bases and J by 0 bases, with 11 bases left in between. The CDR3 sequence: CASSRTGYSGNTIYF. The CDR3 DNA reads TGTGCCAGCAGCCGGACCGGATACTCTGGAAACACCATATATTTT.

This clonotype was picked up a small number of times. Within a library made for alpha chains, this beta chain is off target, and its count is uninformative. The chain has TRBV6-2 or TRBV6-3 and TRBJ2-3; possible D gene TRBD1, 6 bases. The CDR3 contains 17 residues. Germline loops: CDR1 MNHEY, CDR2 SVGEGT. The V gene lost 6 bases and the J gene lost 2 bases, with 21 bases spanning the gap. The CDR3 is CASRHTGMGVFTDTQYF. For the CDR3, the DNA is TGTGCCAGCAGACACACAGGGATGGGGGTCTTCACAGATACGCAGTATTTT.